The 24 T cell receptor beta chains in this list originate from one sample, sequenced in a study of T cells in Graves' hyperthyroidism and ophthalmopathy. TCR beta CDR3 regions were amplified from RNA transcripts. First-round RT-PCR with HTBI primers amplified the TCR CDR3 region. Using its own MiXCR run on the multiplex PCR reads, TCRdb lists one record per CDR3 protein. Seen here are fewer than 750,000 distinct CDR3 sequences, roughly 14% observed once, and the top ten hold roughly 4.5%. Sequencing was performed on blood. The receptors shown here come from a woman between 35 and 50 years old with Graves' ophthalmopathy.

This clonotype was recorded many times. The rearrangement links TRBV30 to TRBJ2-7; D may be TRBD2 (5 bases). V gave up 0 bases and J gave up 11 bases, with 17 bases separating them. From germline, CDR1 is GTSNPN and CDR2 SVGIG (reference sequence). The CDR3 contains 13 residues. The CDR3 DNA sequence: TGTGCCTGGAGTGTACAACCGACTACGAATAAGTACTTC. Translation: CAWSVQPTTNKYF.

The sample holds many counts of this clonotype. This chain uses TRBV24-1 with TRBJ1-2, with D uncertain. Germline loops: CDR1 KGHDR, CDR2 SFDVKD. There are 13 residues in the CDR3. V was clipped by 1 base and J by 6 bases, with 8 bases between them. The chain's CDR3 is CATSDFTANGYTF. In DNA form, the CDR3 reads TGTGCCACCAGTGATTTTACAGCTAATGGCTACACCTTC.

The V call is TRBV5-1, the J call TRBJ2-2; D gene unclear. Trimming cost V 4 bases and J 6 bases, with 13 bases left between them. The germline V gene encodes CDR1 SGHRS and CDR2 YFSETQ. This CDR3 comprises 14 residues. CDR3 sequence reads: CASSPLTGAGELFF. The CDR3 DNA follows: TGCGCCAGCAGCCCCCTGACGGGCGCCGGGGAGCTGTTTTTT.

This clonotype occurred a few times. V usage is TRBV4-1 and J usage is TRBJ2-3; the D is unclear. This CDR3 is 13 amino acids long. V was pared by 1 base and J by 2 bases, with 4 bases between. CDR1 MGHRA and CDR2 YSYEKL come from the germline V gene. The CDR3 sequence: CASSQANTDTQYF. CDR3 bases: TGCGCCAGCAGCCAAGCGAACACAGATACGCAGTATTTT.

This clonotype was detected ten times or more. This chain joins TRBV20-1 and TRBJ1-2, with unresolved D. Germline V gene sequence: CDR1 DFQATT, CDR2 SNEGSKA (reference sequence). This CDR3 has 15 residues. V lost 1 base, J lost 0 bases, and 12 bases lay in between. This CDR3 reads CSARGRADTNYGYTF. DNA of the CDR3: TGCAGTGCTAGAGGGAGGGCAGACACTAACTATGGCTACACCTTC.

This clonotype was detected ten times or more. V usage is TRBV11-2 and J usage is TRBJ2-3; D gene uncertain. The ends were cut back, 2 bases at V and 4 bases at J, with 13 bases in the middle. The CDR3 spans 15 residues. Germline values: CDR1 SGHAT, CDR2 FQNNGV. The CDR3 region has the DNA TGTGCCAGCAGCTTAATCGGCGCTCGTTCAGATACGCAGTATTTT. Amino acids: CASSLIGARSDTQYF.

This clonotype was detected ten times or more. The V gene is TRBV19, the J gene TRBJ1-1; D is unclear. The CDR3 totals 14 residues. Trimming took off 2 bases at V and 2 bases at J, with 9 bases between the two ends. The V gene's germline CDR1 is LNHDA and CDR2 SQIVND (reference sequence). CDR3 sequence reads: CASSIWSGNTEAFF. CDR3 coding DNA: TGTGCCAGTAGTATATGGTCAGGCAACACTGAAGCTTTCTTT.

This clonotype has a count of ten or more. The CDR3 DNA reads TGCAGCGGGGGTCACACCTCCGACTTGAACACTGAAGCTTTCTTT. It is translated as CSGGHTSDLNTEAFF. The chain carries TRBV29-1 and TRBJ1-1; D gene unclear. In germline, CDR1 is SQVTM, CDR2 ANQGSEA. This CDR3 is built from 15 residues. V lost 7 bases and J 0 bases, leaving 18 bases between the germline ends.

In this sample, this clonotype turned up many times. The V call is TRBV20-1, the J call TRBJ1-2; possible D gene TRBD1, 5 bases. V gave up 0 bases and J gave up 4 bases, with 18 bases separating them. The germline CDR1 and CDR2 sequences are DFQATT and SNEGSKA (reference sequence). The CDR3 covers 16 residues. In DNA, the CDR3 is TGCAGTGCTAGAGATTTGGGACGGGAGCTTGGCTATGGCTACACCTTC. Protein product: CSARDLGRELGYGYTF.

The chain employs TRBV9 and TRBJ2-7; D ambiguous. This CDR3 is 14 amino acids long. V lost 0 bases to trimming and J lost 4 bases, with 11 bases between them. Per the germline V gene, CDR1 is SGDLS and CDR2 is YYNGEE. In nucleotides, the CDR3 is TGTGCCAGCAGCGTAGGGGCAGTAGATTACGAGCAGTACTTC. This gives the protein CASSVGAVDYEQYF.

The sample holds many counts of this clonotype. The chain is built from TRBV28 and TRBJ2-7; 15 bases align to TRBD2. CDR3 length: 17 residues. Germline V gives CDR1 MDHEN, CDR2 SYDVKM. V trimming: 3 bases; J trimming: 7 bases; junction bases outside the gene matches: 10. In nucleotides, the CDR3 is TGTGCCAGCAGTTTCGGGACTAGCGGGAGGCCTCCTACGGAGCAGTACTTC. Translated, it gives CASSFGTSGRPPTEQYF.

There are many counts of this clonotype. The chain couples TRBV7-2 to TRBJ2-5, with TRBD2 identical over 11 bases. CDR1 SGHTA and CDR2 FQGNSA come from the germline V gene. This CDR3 is 16 amino acids long. The junction had 10 bases not matched to a gene; V was cut back by 5 bases and J by 5 bases. This CDR3 is CASSGGLADPRETQYF. The CDR3 bases are TGTGCCAGCAGCGGGGGACTAGCGGACCCCAGGGAGACCCAGTACTTC.

This clonotype was counted many times. The CDR3 protein is CASRPAREGTGELFF. The CDR3 coding sequence is TGTGCCAGCAGACCGGCGCGGGAGGGCACCGGGGAGCTGTTTTTT. The chain joins TRBV28 to TRBJ2-2; TRBD2 matches 9 bases. The CDR3 has 15 residues. V trimming: 6 bases; J trimming: 4 bases; junction bases outside the gene matches: 6. The V gene's germline CDR1 is MDHEN and CDR2 SYDVKM.

This clonotype was picked up many times. J is TRBJ2-5 and V is TRBV28; 9 bases are shared with TRBD2. The germline V gene has CDR1 MDHEN and CDR2 SYDVKM. Trimming removed 7 bases from V and 4 bases from J; junction bases left unmatched: 10. This CDR3 is built from 15 residues. The CDR3 DNA follows: TGTGCCAGCAACCCCGGCGGGAGGGGAAGAGAGACCCAGTACTTC. It is translated as CASNPGGRGRETQYF.

This clonotype was counted many times. The chain has TRBV12-3 or TRBV12-4 and TRBJ2-5; 10 bases line up with TRBD2. The CDR3 loop spans 14 amino acids. The trim removed 8 bases at V and 5 bases at J, leaving 8 bases unmatched. The DNA of the CDR3 is TGTGCCAGCCTTCCCGGGACTAGCGCGGAGACCCAGTACTTC. It is translated as CASLPGTSAETQYF.

This clonotype appeared many times. This chain joins TRBV20-1 and TRBJ2-7; 8 positions match TRBD2. V shed 5 bases and J 0 bases; nucleotides not matched to a gene: 12. Germline CDR1 DFQATT, CDR2 SNEGSKA (reference sequence). There are 16 residues in the CDR3. Written as DNA, the CDR3 is TGCAGTGCTGTAAGGACTAGCTCCTTGAGCTCCTACGAGCAGTACTTC. Encoded protein: CSAVRTSSLSSYEQYF.

Many counts were recorded for this clonotype. The chain recombines TRBV7-8 with TRBJ2-7, with TRBD1 as a possible D gene (6 bases). The V gene's germline CDR1 is SGHVS and CDR2 FQNEAQ. This CDR3 comprises 15 residues. V was trimmed by 3 bases and J by 3 bases, leaving 15 bases between them. The CDR3 region is CASSFAQGISYEQYF. The CDR3, as DNA: TGTGCCAGCAGCTTCGCTCAGGGGATAAGCTACGAGCAGTACTTC.

This clonotype was picked up many times. The chain has TRBV11-1 and TRBJ2-2; 9 bases are shared with TRBD2. The CDR3 length is 18 residues. The ends lost 5 bases at V and 2 bases at J; junction bases unmatched: 12. The germline V gene has CDR1 SGHAT and CDR2 FQDESV (reference sequence). For the CDR3, the DNA is TGTGCCAGCAGCCTCCCGCCCGGACTAGCGACCAACACCGGGGAGCTGTTTTTT. This gives the protein CASSLPPGLATNTGELFF.

This chain joins TRBV19 and TRBJ1-1; possible D gene TRBD1, 6 bases. The V end was cut by 5 bases, the J end by 7 bases, with 23 bases between. The germline gives CDR1 LNHDA, CDR2 SQIVND (reference sequence). This CDR3 is 16 amino acids long. CDR3 coding DNA: TGTGCCAGTAGTTTGGGGGCGAACAGTTTTATTGATGAAGCTTTCTTT. It encodes CASSLGANSFIDEAFF.

This clonotype was recorded at least ten times. The chain links TRBV6-2 or TRBV6-3 to TRBJ1-5, with 8 bases that match TRBD1. The CDR3 is made up of 16 amino acids. V was clipped by 6 bases and J by 4 bases; unmatched bases: 11. Germline CDR1 and CDR2: MNHEY and SVGEGT. CDR3 in DNA: TGTGCCAGCAGATCCAGTCGGACAGGGTCAAATCAGCCCCAGCATTTT. Its translation: CASRSSRTGSNQPQHF.

This clonotype showed up just a few times. V usage is TRBV7-9 and J usage is TRBJ2-6; D may be TRBD1 (5 bases). Trimming cost V 7 bases and J 0 bases, with 10 bases left between them. Germline V lookup: CDR1 SEHNR, CDR2 FQNEAQ (reference sequence). This CDR3 contains 15 residues. The CDR3 nucleotides are TGTGCCAGCAAAAGGGGTAGCTCTGGGGCCAACGTCCTGACTTTC. This encodes CASKRGSSGANVLTF.

This clonotype came up many times. The rearrangement links TRBV6-1 to TRBJ2-5; D tentatively reads TRBD1 or TRBD2 (5 bases each). The V end was cut by 6 bases, the J end by 5 bases, with 10 bases between. The germline V gene has CDR1 MNHNS and CDR2 SASEGT. The CDR3 runs to 12 residues. This CDR3 reads CASRRDLETQYF. The CDR3 DNA reads as TGTGCCAGCAGGAGGGACCTCGAGACCCAGTACTTC.

In this sample, this clonotype turned up a few times. The chain uses TRBV6-2 or TRBV6-3 and TRBJ1-1; 8 bases map to TRBD1. Trimming at V came to 2 bases and at J to 0 bases, leaving 11 bases not matched to a gene. The CDR3 is 18 amino acids. CDR1 is MNHEY, CDR2 SVGEGT, per germline. CDR3 protein: CASSYQIGQGPMNTEAFF. CDR3 DNA: TGTGCCAGCAGTTACCAGATCGGACAGGGTCCTATGAACACTGAAGCTTTCTTT.

V is TRBV9 and J is TRBJ2-5, with a tentative D call TRBD1 (5 bases). Trimming stripped 3 bases from V and 4 bases from J, with 16 bases between. There are 15 residues in the CDR3. Germline CDR1 reads SGDLS; CDR2 reads YYNGEE. The CDR3 DNA is TGTGCCAGCAGCGAGGGGTCGAATATAGTAGAGACCCAGTACTTC. It encodes CASSEGSNIVETQYF.